These T cell receptor beta chains were read from a single sample in a study of memory CD4+ T cells and cytomegalovirus serostatus. Measured with immunoSEQ multiplex PCR; TCRdb has only the in-frame clones, and not every one. The sample shows 50,000 to 75,000 clones, approximately 78% of them seen only once. The sample was memory CD4+ T cells from blood. The receptors derive from an adult in good health and CMV-seronegative. Each CDR3 is given with its conserved first and last residue. The order of the fields is CDR3 protein, CDR3 DNA, clone size, D gene, J gene, V gene. D genes are given only for firm matches. The size entry is marked missing in some rows and otherwise reads once, few, many or a size class.

CASSPEGGGSYEQYF TGTGCCAGCTCACCAGAGGGAGGGGGCTCCTACGAGCAGTACTTC once NA TRBJ2-7 TRBV18
CASSPIGEKLFF TGTGCCAGCAGCCCCATTGGTGAAAAACTGTTTTTT NA NA TRBJ1-4 TRBV7-9
CASSLGWNRGYQPQHF TGTGCCAGCAGTTTAGGTTGGAACAGGGGCTATCAGCCCCAGCATTTT few TRBD1 TRBJ1-5 TRBV28
CATSRDRGQMSYEQYF TGTGCCACCAGCAGAGATCGGGGACAGATGTCCTACGAGCAGTACTTC NA TRBD1 TRBJ2-7 TRBV15
CASSQGQGGDTEAFF TGTGCCAGCAGCCAAGGACAGGGTGGAGACACTGAAGCTTTCTTT NA TRBD1 TRBJ1-1 TRBV4-2
CATSRDSATDDTEAFF TGTGCCACCAGCAGAGATTCGGCGACGGACGACACTGAAGCTTTCTTT once NA TRBJ1-1 TRBV15
CASSLWLAGADTQYF TGTGCCAGCAGTTTATGGCTAGCGGGTGCAGATACGCAGTATTTT NA TRBD2 TRBJ2-3 TRBV27
CASSRTYQETQYF TGTGCCAGCAGCCGGACGTACCAAGAGACCCAGTACTTC NA NA TRBJ2-5 TRBV6-1
CASSERQGPNEQFF TGTGCCAGCAGTGAACGGCAGGGTCCCAATGAGCAGTTCTTC NA NA TRBJ2-1 TRBV2
CASSRRGSYEQYF TGTGCCAGCAGCAGGCGGGGCTCCTACGAGCAGTACTTC NA NA TRBJ2-7 TRBV7-8
CAWSKEAIQPQHF TGTGCCTGGAGTAAAGAGGCTATTCAGCCCCAGCATTTT NA NA TRBJ1-5 TRBV30
CASSISDGGYTF TGTGCCAGTAGTATATCGGATGGCGGCTACACCTTC NA NA TRBJ1-2 TRBV19
CASSLPPGPGELFF TGTGCCAGCAGTTTGCCCCCGGGCCCCGGGGAGCTGTTTTTT NA NA TRBJ2-2 TRBV28
CASSGQESSYEQYF TGTGCCAGTTCCGGACAGGAGAGCTCCTACGAGCAGTACTTC NA TRBD1 TRBJ2-7 TRBV19
CASSLSVYGYTF TGTGCCAGCAGCTTAAGCGTCTATGGCTACACCTTC medium-sized NA TRBJ1-2 TRBV5-6
CASSSIRTPGEQYF TGTGCCAGCAGCTCCATTCGGACACCGGGGGAGCAGTACTTC few NA TRBJ2-7 TRBV11-2